The text below deals with one T cell receptor (beta chain). Its antigen is undetermined. This sample stems from a study of graft-versus-host responses after intestinal transplantation. Profiled with immunoSEQ multiplex PCR; TCRdb holds only in-frame clones, not every one. This table has 14,000 or so clones, about 89% appearing once. Study findings and constraints: An association linked early post-transplant HvG declines with peak circulating GvH clone levels. Allografts from individuals with graft-donor T cell macrochimerism displayed high graft-versus-host to host-versus-graft clonal ratios.

The specimen was bone marrow, collected approximately 120 days after intestinal transplantation. This receptor was obtained from a human patient who received an intestinal transplant, so some T cells may come from the graft donor.

The DNA for the CDR3 is TGTGCCAGCTCTAGCGGGAACACCGGGGAGCTGTTTTTT. It codes for CASSSGNTGELFF. V is TRBV27 and J is TRBJ2-2, with 7 bases aligning to TRBD2. The CDR3 has 13 amino acids. Unmatched junction bases numbered 1, after V lost 8 bases and J lost 1 base. CDR1 is MNHEY and CDR2 is SMNVEV in the germline V gene (reference sequence).